The 13 T cell receptor beta chains listed next were all sequenced from one sample in a study of vaccination and CD4 T cells after COVID-19. Indicated treatment: roughly 11-day PBMC culture with coronavirus spike peptide pools or control peptides (ViraFEST assay). CD4+ T cells that had been cultured provided DNA sequenced with the Oncomine TCR Beta short-read assay. Each CDR3 protein is one row after TCRdb ran MiXCR on the PCR reads. Of about 18,000 distinct CDR3 sequences listed, roughly 50% are singletons. Antigens for these TCRs are unknown. Material: CD4+ T cells from blood, cultured in vitro. The receptor set was obtained from a human donor who had recovered from COVID-19.

The chain has TRBV10-2 and TRBJ2-3; D uncertain. The CDR3 consists of 10 residues. Germline V gene data show CDR1 as WSHSY and CDR2 as SAAADI. V lost 3 bases and J lost 8, with 3 bases in between. In DNA, the CDR3 is TGCGCCAGCAGTGAAGGTACGCAGTATTTT. It translates to CASSEGTQYF.

The table lists this clonotype with a few counts. The rearrangement links TRBV30 to TRBJ2-2; possibly TRBD1 for D (5 bases). This CDR3 is built from 13 residues. Germline CDR1 GTSNPN, CDR2 SVGIG (reference sequence). V shed 0 bases and J shed 5 bases, with 7 bases lying between them. The CDR3 sequence: CAWSVSGTGELFF. In DNA form, the CDR3 reads TGTGCCTGGAGTGTATCAGGGACCGGGGAGCTGTTTTTT.

The V call is TRBV6-1, the J call TRBJ1-1, with unresolved D. The V end was cut by 7 bases, the J end by 2 bases, with 11 bases between. There are 13 residues in the CDR3. Germline loops: CDR1 MNHNS, CDR2 SASEGT. CDR3 amino acids: CASNTLPNTEAFF. In DNA, the CDR3 is TGTGCCAGCAATACCCTGCCTAACACTGAAGCTTTCTTT.

V and J are TRBV21-1 and TRBJ2-7; the table's D call of TRBD1 was not tested on the DNA. TRBV21-1 is designated a pseudogene. This CDR3 is built from 15 residues. Written as DNA, the CDR3 is TGTGCCAGCAGTCCCCCCAGGACAGGGTCCTACGAGCAGTACTTC. It is translated as CASSPPRTGSYEQYF.

The J gene is TRBJ1-1, the V gene TRBV29-1, with 7 bases that match TRBD1. The CDR3 sequence is 14 residues long. The germline V gene encodes CDR1 SQVTM and CDR2 ANQGSEA. DNA of the CDR3: TGCAGGGCCTCGGAAGGGACAGAGAACACTGAAGCTTTCTTT. Its translation: CRASEGTENTEAFF.

This clonotype was recorded a few times. The genes are TRBV24-1 and TRBJ1-2, with 7 bases lining up with TRBD1. Looked up from germline, CDR1 is KGHDR and CDR2 is SFDVKD. The CDR3 is 14 residues long. The trim removed 7 bases at V and 3 bases at J, leaving 7 bases unmatched. The chain's CDR3 is CATRATGEDYGYTF. CDR3 coding DNA: TGTGCCACCAGGGCAACAGGGGAGGACTATGGCTACACCTTC.

The CDR3 spells CASRPRGQINTEAFF. CDR3 DNA: TGTGCCAGCAGACCCCGGGGGCAGATAAACACTGAAGCTTTCTTT. The rearrangement links TRBV6-2 or TRBV6-3 to TRBJ1-1; tentative D call: TRBD1 (6 bases). This CDR3 comprises 15 residues. V was pared by 6 bases and J by 2 bases, with 16 bases between. The germline gives CDR1 MNHEY, CDR2 SVGEGT.

V and J are TRBV7-2 and TRBJ2-1, with D unclear. The CDR3 contains 11 residues. V lost 2 bases to trimming and J lost 6 bases, with 2 bases between them. From germline, CDR1 is SGHTA and CDR2 FQGNSA. The CDR3 coding sequence is TGTGCCAGCAGCTTATTCAATGAGCAGTTCTTC. This translates into CASSLFNEQFF.

This clonotype was counted only a few times. The junction does not match germline at one end; this may be a read error. The chain recombines TRBV20-1 with TRBJ1-4; D is ambiguous. This CDR3 comprises 13 residues. Germline assignment: CDR1 DFQATT and CDR2 SNEGSKA (reference sequence). The CDR3 nucleotides are TGCAGTGCTCGAGAGGTCCCTAATGAAAAACTGTTTTTT. Translated: CSAREVPNEKLFF.

The chain combines TRBV6-2 or TRBV6-3 with TRBJ2-5; D ambiguous. Germline V gene data show CDR1 as MNHEY and CDR2 as SVGEGT. Trimming removed 7 bases at V and 6 bases at J, with 15 bases between. The length of the CDR3 is 13 residues. DNA for the CDR3: TGTGCCAGCACCCCCCCCGGGTTAAAGACCCAGTACTTC. It encodes CASTPPGLKTQYF.

This clonotype has just a few counts. The rearrangement links TRBV6-5 to TRBJ1-5; D gene ambiguous. The CDR3 covers 14 residues. The germline V gene has CDR1 MNHEY and CDR2 SVGAGI. Trimming took 4 bases from V and 2 from J, leaving 9 bases between them. CDR3 in DNA: TGTGCCAGCAGTTTCTCCGGGGGCAATCAGCCCCAGCATTTT. This gives the protein CASSFSGGNQPQHF.

V gene TRBV2 combines with J gene TRBJ1-5; 8 bases align to TRBD1. Trimming took 8 bases from V and 6 from J; bases not matched to a gene: 9. In germline, CDR1 is SNHLY, CDR2 FYNNEI. The CDR3 spans 14 residues. The CDR3 DNA reads as TGTGCCAGCTCCGGACAGGGCGGAGGTCAGCCCCAGCATTTT. Residues: CASSGQGGGQPQHF.

The chain links TRBV7-3 to TRBJ1-2, with D unresolved. Trimming cost V 4 bases and J 8 bases, with 17 bases left between them. The CDR3 spans 14 residues. CDR1 is SGHTA, CDR2 FQGTGA, per germline. The CDR3: CASSSGPLRGGYTF. For the CDR3, the DNA is TGTGCCAGCAGCTCAGGACCCCTCCGGGGAGGCTACACCTTC.